One sample yielded the 30 T cell receptor beta chains listed below, sequenced in a study of T cell changes during pregnancy in multiple sclerosis. The assay was immunoSEQ multiplex PCR, and TCRdb's table has in-frame clones only and misses some. The data show approximately 40,000 clones, 85% to 95% seen once. The sample comprised peripheral blood. These receptors came from a female donor with multiple sclerosis, enrolled in a pregnancy study.

This chain joins TRBV7-2 and TRBJ1-5, with D perhaps matching TRBD1 (5 bases). Germline V gene sequence: CDR1 SGHTA, CDR2 FQGNSA. Trimming cost V 3 bases and J 1 base, with 7 bases left between them. The CDR3 contains 14 residues. CDR3 region: CASSLAGSNQPQHF. The CDR3, as DNA: TGTGCCAGCAGCTTGGCAGGGAGCAATCAGCCCCAGCATTTT.

The CDR3 is CASSPPSPALTYEQYF. CDR3 coding DNA: TGTGCCAGCTCACCACCTAGTCCAGCGCTAACCTACGAGCAGTACTTC. V is TRBV18 and J is TRBJ2-7; D gene ambiguous. CDR1 is KGHSH, CDR2 LQKENI, per germline. The V and J ends lost 0 bases and 2 bases respectively, with 14 bases between them. This CDR3 comprises 16 residues.

The genes are TRBV6-5 and TRBJ1-1, with D unresolved. This CDR3 has 13 residues. CDR1 MNHEY and CDR2 SVGAGI come from the germline V gene. Deletions cut 6 bases from V and 3 bases from J, with 11 bases between. CDR3 sequence (DNA): TGTGCCAGCAGCCCCGGGCCGCACACTGAAGCTTTCTTT. It yields the protein CASSPGPHTEAFF.

The chain links TRBV5-1 to TRBJ1-2; maybe TRBD1 (6 bases). Between the trimmed V and J ends, which lost 2 bases and 6 bases, there was a span of 14 bases. Germline CDR1 reads SGHRS; CDR2 reads YFSETQ. The CDR3 sequence is 14 residues long. CDR3 DNA: TGCGCCAGCAGCTTCCTAGGGGACAAGGATGGCTACACCTTC. Its protein product is CASSFLGDKDGYTF.

The chain combines TRBV6-4 with TRBJ2-7; TRBD2 matches 9 bases. The junction had 17 bases not matched to a gene; V was cut back by 0 bases and J by 2 bases. The CDR3 runs to 20 residues. Germline lookup yields CDR1 MRHNA and CDR2 SNTAGT. DNA of the CDR3: TGTGCCAGCAGTGACTCAGCACCCCCTCTACTTAGCGGGAGCACCTACGAGCAGTACTTC. It encodes CASSDSAPPLLSGSTYEQYF.

The chain employs TRBV10-3 and TRBJ2-5; possibly TRBD2 for D (7 bases). V shed 1 base and J shed 4 bases, with 31 bases lying between them. The CDR3 extends over 21 amino acids. Looked up from germline, CDR1 is ENHRY and CDR2 is SYGVKD. The CDR3 here is CAISEWKGEGGPRLVGETQYF. CDR3 nucleotides: TGTGCCATCAGTGAGTGGAAGGGGGAGGGAGGGCCGAGACTGGTCGGAGAGACCCAGTACTTC.

The chain couples TRBV5-1 to TRBJ2-3, with 10 bases aligning to TRBD2. J was trimmed by 3 bases and V by 3 bases; bases with no gene match: 1. CDR3 length: 14 residues. Germline CDR1 SGHRS, CDR2 YFSETQ. CDR3 in DNA: TGCGCCAGCAGCTCTAGCGGGAGAACAGATACGCAGTATTTT. This translates into CASSSSGRTDTQYF. Full variable domain (missing parts from reference TRBV5-1 and TRBJ2-3): KAGVTQTPRYLIKTRGQQVTLSCSPISGHRSVSWYQQTPGQGLQFLFEYFSETQRNKGNFPGRFSGRQFSNSRSEMNVSTLELGDSALYLCASSSSGRTDTQYFGPGTRLTVL.

The V call is TRBV7-9, the J call TRBJ1-1; 11 bases are a match to TRBD1. Germline CDR1 reads SEHNR; CDR2 reads FQNEAQ (reference sequence). The V gene end was trimmed by 1 base and the J gene end by 7 bases; junction bases not matched to a gene: 11. This CDR3 is 17 amino acids long. The CDR3 DNA reads as TGTGCCAGCAGCTTAGGCAGGGCTAGGACAGGGGGCAATGAAGCTTTCTTT. This codes for CASSLGRARTGGNEAFF.

The chain couples TRBV28 to TRBJ2-3; no firm D call. V lost 1 base, J lost 2 bases, and 16 bases lay in between. This CDR3 spans 17 amino acids. Germline CDR1 MDHEN, CDR2 SYDVKM. DNA of the CDR3: TGTGCCAGCAGTTTATTCAGGACCCAATTTTTCACAGATACGCAGTATTTT. Translated: CASSLFRTQFFTDTQYF. The whole variable domain, filled in from reference TRBV28 and TRBJ2-3, reads DVKVTQSSRYLVKRTGEKVFLECVQDMDHENMFWYRQDPGLGLRLIYFSYDVKMKEKGDIPEGYSVSREKKERFSLILESASTNQTSMYLCASSLFRTQFFTDTQYFGPGTRLTVL.

The J gene is TRBJ2-7, the V gene TRBV5-1; D may be TRBD2 (6 bases). V shed 0 bases and J shed 3 bases, with 13 bases lying between them. In germline, CDR1 is SGHRS, CDR2 YFSETQ. CDR3 length: 15 residues. Here the CDR3 DNA reads TGCGCCAGCAGCTTGGATTCGGGAGCGGGCTACGAGCAGTACTTC. Its protein product is CASSLDSGAGYEQYF.

Here the CDR3 reads CASSPDATHQPQHF. The CDR3, as DNA: TGTGCCAGCAGTCCCGACGCTACACATCAGCCCCAGCATTTT. This chain joins TRBV6-5 and TRBJ1-5, with unresolved D. The CDR3 contains 14 residues. V was cut by 5 bases and J by 5 bases, with 13 bases left in between. The germline V gene encodes CDR1 MNHEY and CDR2 SVGAGI.

The J gene is TRBJ2-7, the V gene TRBV13; the D gene could be TRBD1 or TRBD2 (5 bases each). The CDR3 runs to 14 residues. The germline gives CDR1 PRHDT, CDR2 FYEKMQ (reference sequence). V shed 2 bases and J shed 1 base, with 9 bases lying between them. CDR3 sequence reads: CASSLPGRSYEQYF. CDR3 in DNA: TGTGCCAGCAGCTTACCAGGGAGATCCTACGAGCAGTACTTC.

This chain links TRBV6-5 with TRBJ1-4; D might be TRBD1 (6 bases). CDR1 and CDR2 from the germline V gene are MNHEY and SVGAGI. This CDR3 comprises 14 residues. The V end was cut by 5 bases, the J end by 7 bases, with 14 bases between. CDR3 coding DNA: TGTGCCAGCAGTGGGGGCGGGGCGGGTGAAAAACTGTTTTTT. Protein sequence: CASSGGGAGEKLFF.

The rearrangement links TRBV5-3 to TRBJ1-2, with D possibly being TRBD1 (5 bases). TRBV5-3 qualifies as an ORF whose function is uncertain. Trimming shortened V by 4 bases and J by 4 bases, and 26 bases separated the two germline ends. This CDR3 region has 18 residues. The CDR3: CARSLVFSRDQEGYGYTF. DNA of the CDR3: TGTGCCAGAAGCCTTGTATTCTCGAGGGACCAGGAGGGCTATGGCTACACCTTC.

This chain connects TRBV7-9 to TRBJ2-7; D is unclear. Germline V gene sequence: CDR1 SEHNR, CDR2 FQNEAQ (reference sequence). V lost 5 bases to trimming and J lost 3 bases, with 8 bases between them. CDR3 length: 12 residues. The CDR3 loop is CASSLWDYEQYF. The CDR3 DNA is TGTGCCAGCAGCCTATGGGACTACGAGCAGTACTTC. The entire variable domain, with the rest obtained from reference TRBV7-9 and TRBJ2-7, is as follows: DTGVSQNPRHKITKRGQNVTFRCDPISEHNRLYWYRQTLGQGPEFLTYFQNEAQLEKSRLLSDRFSAERPKGSFSTLEIQRTEQGDSAMYLCASSLWDYEQYFGPGTRLTVT.

The chain is built from TRBV9 and TRBJ1-1; the D is unclear. The CDR3 extends over 13 amino acids. Per germline, CDR1 SGDLS and CDR2 YYNGEE. V was cut by 3 bases and J by 0 bases, with 6 bases left in between. This chain's CDR3 is CASSETLNTEAFF. The CDR3 nucleotides read TGTGCCAGCAGCGAGACACTGAACACTGAAGCTTTCTTT.

The genes are TRBV5-1 and TRBJ2-3; 7 nucleotides align to TRBD2. CDR3 size: 15 residues. In germline, CDR1 is SGHRS, CDR2 YFSETQ. V lost 1 base, J lost 0 bases, and 2 bases stayed unmatched. For the CDR3, the DNA is TGCGCCAGCAGCTTGCCTAGCGGAAGCACAGATACGCAGTATTTT. Translation gives CASSLPSGSTDTQYF.

This chain links TRBV5-1 with TRBJ1-2, with 7 bases aligning to TRBD1. CDR1 is SGHRS, CDR2 YFSETQ, per germline. The length of the CDR3 is 13 residues. Losses at the gene ends were 0 bases for V and 9 bases for J; bases not matched to a gene: 5. CDR3 protein: CASSLVGDSRYTF. The CDR3 DNA reads as TGCGCCAGCAGCTTGGTAGGGGACAGCCGCTACACCTTC.

The chain has TRBV12-1 and TRBJ2-7. TRBV12-1 is shown as a pseudogene. The CDR3 runs 11 residues. Written as DNA, the CDR3 is TGTCTAGGGAAACAGAGCTACGAGCAGTACTTC. It codes for CLGKQSYEQYF.

The V and J genes are TRBV5-4 and TRBJ1-5, with 11 bases fitting TRBD1. V lost 4 bases to trimming and J lost 6 bases; unmatched junction nucleotides: 12. Germline assignment: CDR1 SGHNT and CDR2 YYREEE (reference sequence). This CDR3 spans 17 amino acids. The CDR3 here is CASSPLATGTGGQPQHF. CDR3 sequence (DNA): TGTGCCAGCAGCCCCTTGGCGACCGGGACAGGGGGTCAGCCCCAGCATTTT.

This clone occurred a few times. CDR3 region: CASSGQGRNTGELFF. The CDR3 region has the DNA TGTGCCAGCAGCGGCCAGGGAAGGAACACCGGGGAGCTGTTTTTT. The J gene is TRBJ2-2, the V gene TRBV2, with a possible D match to TRBD1 (5 bases). The germline gives CDR1 SNHLY, CDR2 FYNNEI. CDR3 length: 15 amino acids. V gave up 6 bases and J gave up 1 base, with 12 bases separating them. Variable domain in full (rest from reference TRBV2 and TRBJ2-2): EPEVTQTPSHQVTQMGQEVILRCVPISNHLYFYWYRQILGQKVEFLVSFYNNEISEKSEIFDDQFSVERPDGSNFTLKIRSTKLEDSAMYFCASSGQGRNTGELFFGEGSRLTVL.

This clone was seen only once. This rearrangement joins TRBV19 to TRBJ2-1; 12 bases are a match to TRBD2. The V and J ends lost 3 bases and 9 bases, in that order; junction bases with no gene match: 12. CDR3 size: 17 residues. Germline V lookup: CDR1 LNHDA, CDR2 SQIVND (reference sequence). The CDR3 coding sequence is TGTGCCAGTAGTATGGTGGCTAGCGGGAGGGCCCTAGCTGAGCAGTTCTTC. Encoded protein: CASSMVASGRALAEQFF.

This rearrangement joins TRBV6-6 to TRBJ2-1, with 11 bases that match TRBD2. J gave up 6 bases and V 6 bases, and 10 bases lay outside the gene matches. The CDR3 extends over 16 amino acids. CDR1 MNHNY and CDR2 SVGAGI come from the germline V gene (reference sequence). The CDR3 protein is CASRIALAGDGNEQFF. CDR3 DNA sequence: TGTGCCAGCAGGATAGCACTAGCGGGAGATGGCAATGAGCAGTTCTTC.

The chain carries TRBV18 and TRBJ2-5, with no clear D. Germline V gives CDR1 KGHSH, CDR2 LQKENI. The ends were cut back, 0 bases at V and 0 bases at J, with 8 bases in the middle. CDR3 length: 15 residues. The CDR3 loop reads CASSPPRTDQETQYF. The CDR3 nucleotides read TGTGCCAGCTCACCACCGAGGACGGACCAAGAGACCCAGTACTTC. Supplemented by reference TRBV18 and TRBJ2-5, the full variable domain reads NAGVMQNPRHLVRRRGQEARLRCSPMKGHSHVYWYRQLPEEGLKFMVYLQKENIIDESGMPKERFSAEFPKEGPSILRIQQVVRGDSAAYFCASSPPRTDQETQYFGPGTRLLVL.

The chain uses TRBV9 and TRBJ1-3, with D uncertain. V lost 0 bases and J 0 bases, leaving 10 bases between the germline ends. This CDR3 region has 16 residues. CDR1 is SGDLS, CDR2 YYNGEE, per germline. CDR3 nucleotides: TGTGCCAGCAGCGTAGGGGAGTCGCGCTCTGGAAACACCATATATTTT. This codes for CASSVGESRSGNTIYF.

This chain uses TRBV5-4 with TRBJ2-7; 11 bases are a match to TRBD2. The CDR3 totals 14 residues. In germline, CDR1 is SGHNT, CDR2 YYREEE (reference sequence). With V trimmed by 0 bases and J by 5 bases, 1 base remained unmatched. Written as DNA, the CDR3 is TGTGCCAGCAGCTTGGAACTAGCGGGAGACGAGCAGTACTTC. Protein: CASSLELAGDEQYF. The full variable domain, its missing parts supplied by reference TRBV5-4 and TRBJ2-7, is ETGVTQSPTHLIKTRGQQVTLRCSSQSGHNTVSWYQQALGQGPQFIFQYYREEENGRGNFPPRFSGLQFPNYSSELNVNALELDDSALYLCASSLELAGDEQYFGPGTRLTVT.

The rearrangement joins TRBV9 to TRBJ2-3; TRBD2 is a possible D gene (7 bases). The germline V gene has CDR1 SGDLS and CDR2 YYNGEE. Trimming stripped 1 base from V and 3 bases from J, with 12 bases between. This CDR3 spans 15 amino acids. The CDR3 sequence is CASSVSGGRTDTQYF. The CDR3 DNA follows: TGTGCCAGCAGCGTATCGGGGGGCCGAACAGATACGCAGTATTTT.

This clone appeared a single time. V gene TRBV29-1 combines with J gene TRBJ1-1, with unresolved D. This CDR3 is 12 amino acids long. V was cut by 3 bases and J by 2 bases, with 7 bases left in between. Germline CDR1 SQVTM, CDR2 ANQGSEA. In DNA form, the CDR3 reads TGCAGCGTTGATCGTGGAAACACTGAAGCTTTCTTT. This translates into CSVDRGNTEAFF.

The count of this clone is one. The rearrangement joins TRBV2 to TRBJ2-7; 9 bases match TRBD1. The V and J ends lost 5 bases and 3 bases, in that order; junction bases with no gene match: 8. The CDR3 totals 15 residues. Germline V gene lookup returns CDR1 SNHLY and CDR2 FYNNEI. The CDR3 reads CASSRSPGQGYEQYF. CDR3 sequence (DNA): TGTGCCAGCAGTCGGAGCCCGGGACAGGGCTACGAGCAGTACTTC.

The rearrangement joins TRBV5-5 to TRBJ2-3, with D hard to call. V was clipped by 0 bases and J by 6 bases, with 11 bases between them. The CDR3 totals 14 residues. Germline lookup yields CDR1 SGHKS and CDR2 YYEKEE (reference sequence). As DNA, the CDR3 is TGTGCCAGCAGCTTGGTCGCGTTTCGTGATACGCAGTATTTT. Amino acid sequence: CASSLVAFRDTQYF.